Listed below are T cell receptor beta chains from one sample, sequenced in a study of blood T cells in healthy people across ages. Using its own MiXCR run on the 5' RACE reads, TCRdb lists one record per CDR3 protein. This sample has just over 1 million distinct CDR3 sequences; less than 50% occur once, and the top ten carry approximately 20%. Material: blood. The receptors stem from a woman aged 55-70 years in good health. CDR3s include the opening cysteine and the closing phenylalanine or tryptophan. D genes are given only for firm matches. Where a row states a size, it is once, few, many or the class of an expanded clone; other rows omit it.

V gene,J gene,clone size,D gene,CDR3 protein,CDR3 DNA
TRBV28,TRBJ1-4,-,-,CASVEGGNEKLFF,TGTGCCAGCGTAGAGGGGGGCAATGAAAAACTGTTTTTT
TRBV6-5,TRBJ2-7,-,-,CASRSKQPPGTQYF,TGTGCCAGCAGGAGCAAACAACCCCCGGGAACCCAGTACTTC
TRBV24-1,TRBJ2-5,few,-,CATSDGRGLQETQYF,TGTGCCACCAGTGACGGACGGGGCCTCCAAGAGACCCAGTACTTC
TRBV28,TRBJ2-4,-,TRBD2,CASSTSGRNIQYF,TGTGCCAGCAGTACTAGCGGGAGAAACATTCAGTACTTC
TRBV12-3/TRBV12-4,TRBJ2-7,few,-,CASSLKQGGYEQYF,TGTGCCAGCAGTTTGAAACAGGGTGGCTACGAGCAGTACTTC
TRBV24-1,TRBJ2-1,few,-,CATSAPTGLNEQFF,TGTGCCACCAGTGCCCCCACAGGGCTCAATGAGCAGTTCTTC
TRBV10-2,TRBJ2-5,few,-,CASSDVGQAVTQYF,TGCGCCAGCAGTGACGTAGGCCAAGCGGTGACCCAGTACTTC
TRBV20-1,TRBJ2-7,-,-,CSADWTAGNEQYF,TGCAGTGCGGATTGGACGGCCGGGAACGAGCAGTACTTC
TRBV5-1,TRBJ2-6,few,-,CASSPTDWAGANVLTF,TGCGCCAGCAGCCCGACTGATTGGGCTGGGGCCAACGTCCTGACTTTC
TRBV5-5,TRBJ1-5,-,-,CASSLTLKSNQPQHF,TGTGCCAGCAGCTTAACGCTAAAGAGCAATCAGCCCCAGCATTTT
TRBV27,TRBJ1-2,-,-,CASSLEGRAVSGYTF,TGTGCCAGCAGTTTGGAGGGACGGGCGGTGAGTGGCTACACCTTC
TRBV30,TRBJ2-7,-,-,CAWSVLAGFNEQYF,TGTGCCTGGAGTGTACTGGCGGGGTTCAATGAGCAGTACTTC
TRBV20-1,TRBJ2-1,few,TRBD2,CSARTLAGAGNEQFF,TGCAGTGCTAGAACCTTAGCGGGAGCGGGTAATGAGCAGTTCTTC
TRBV27,TRBJ2-3,medium-sized,-,CASSVQGGNTDTQYF,TGTGCCAGCAGTGTCCAGGGGGGCAACACAGATACGCAGTATTTT
TRBV20-1,TRBJ2-7,-,-,CSAEERDHEQYF,TGCAGTGCTGAGGAGAGGGATCACGAGCAGTACTTC
TRBV5-1,TRBJ2-7,few,-,CASNSDRTSYEQYF,TGCGCCAGCAACTCGGACAGAACATCCTACGAGCAGTACTTC
TRBV13,TRBJ2-2,-,TRBD1,CASSTTGVNTGELFF,TGTGCCAGCAGCACTACAGGGGTCAACACCGGGGAGCTGTTTTTT
TRBV3-1,TRBJ2-1,-,TRBD1,CASSHGQGTEQFF,TGTGCCAGCAGCCACGGACAGGGGACTGAGCAGTTCTTC
TRBV7-8,TRBJ2-1,-,TRBD2,CASSGTSTNEQFF,TGTGCCAGCAGCGGGACTAGCACGAATGAGCAGTTCTTC
TRBV7-9,TRBJ1-4,few,TRBD1,CASSLSGTGTNEKLFF,TGTGCCAGCAGCCTATCAGGGACAGGCACGAATGAAAAACTGTTTTTT
TRBV12-5,TRBJ1-5,-,-,CASGLVLGLWDFSNQPQHF,TGTGCTAGTGGTTTGGTCTTGGGACTATGGGATTTTAGCAATCAGCCCCAGCATTTT
TRBV10-3,TRBJ1-5,-,-,CAISESIVLGQPQHF,TGTGCCATCAGTGAGTCGATAGTTCTCGGACAGCCCCAGCATTTT
TRBV20-1,TRBJ2-7,few,-,CSARDRGGQFSYEQYF,TGCAGTGCTAGGGACCGCGGGGGACAGTTTTCCTACGAGCAGTACTTC
TRBV27,TRBJ1-5,few,-,CASRHTGNQPQHF,TGTGCCAGCAGACATACAGGGAATCAGCCCCAGCATTTT
TRBV7-3,TRBJ2-1,few,TRBD2,CASISYVASGRSPNEQFF,TGTGCCAGCATCTCTTACGTGGCTAGCGGGAGATCTCCTAATGAGCAGTTCTTC
TRBV6-1,TRBJ2-4,few,-,CASSEEIQYF,TGTGCCAGCAGCGAGGAGATTCAGTACTTC
TRBV7-6,TRBJ2-7,few,-,CASSSGLGSEQYF,TGTGCCAGCAGCTCCGGACTGGGGAGCGAGCAGTACTTC
TRBV9,TRBJ2-7,-,TRBD1,CASSETPSGQGNEQYF,TGTGCCAGCAGCGAGACGCCGTCGGGACAGGGGAACGAGCAGTACTTC
TRBV4-1,TRBJ2-3,-,TRBD2,CASSPQRSGSPWDTQYF,TGCGCCAGCAGCCCTCAGAGGAGCGGGAGTCCCTGGGATACGCAGTATTTT
TRBV27,TRBJ2-7,-,TRBD2,CASSLSIAGDRLHSEQYF,TGTGCCAGCAGTTTATCGATAGCGGGAGATCGTCTTCATAGTGAGCAGTACTTC
TRBV24-1,TRBJ2-3,-,TRBD2,CATSEAGEADTQYF,TGTGCCACCAGTGAGGCGGGAGAAGCGGATACGCAGTATTTT
TRBV5-1,TRBJ2-7,-,-,CASSLKGPRGEQYF,TGCGCCAGCAGCTTGAAGGGACCCCGGGGCGAGCAGTACTTC
TRBV2,TRBJ2-3,once,-,CASSEARAPTDTQYF,TGTGCCAGCAGTGAAGCAAGAGCTCCCACAGATACGCAGTATTTT
TRBV20-1,TRBJ2-7,-,-,CSARDRNSGLYEQYF,TGCAGTGCTAGAGATCGTAATAGCGGTTTATACGAGCAGTACTTC
TRBV12-3/TRBV12-4,TRBJ2-3,-,TRBD2,CASSSLAGGPNADTQYF,TGTGCCAGCAGTTCTCTAGCGGGAGGGCCGAATGCAGATACGCAGTATTTT
TRBV27,TRBJ2-3,few,TRBD2,CASSLRPPGLAGGPDTQYF,TGTGCCAGCAGCTTAAGACCGCCGGGACTAGCGGGAGGCCCAGATACGCAGTATTTT
TRBV18,TRBJ1-4,-,-,CASSTTAQGLGEKLFF,TGTGCCAGCTCAACAACTGCTCAGGGTTTGGGGGAAAAACTGTTTTTT
TRBV3-1,TRBJ2-5,few,-,CASSQDRGAEYF,TGTGCCAGCAGCCAAGATCGCGGGGCAGAGTACTTC
TRBV27,TRBJ2-7,-,TRBD2,CASSFVGTSGYEQYF,TGTGCCAGCTCCTTTGTCGGGACTAGCGGCTACGAGCAGTACTTC
TRBV7-2,TRBJ2-2,-,-,CASKEGLGGELFF,TGTGCCAGCAAAGAGGGGCTCGGCGGGGAGCTGTTTTTT
TRBV20-1,TRBJ1-4,many,TRBD1,CSARDFGTENEKLFF,TGCAGTGCTAGAGATTTCGGGACAGAGAATGAAAAACTGTTTTTT
TRBV5-1,TRBJ2-7,-,-,CASSSALLADEQYF,TGCGCCAGCAGCTCCGCCCTACTAGCCGACGAGCAGTACTTC